The 23 T cell receptor beta chains below come from one sample, sequenced in a study of cytomegalovirus exposure and HLA in healthy donors. PCR employed 60 Vbeta and 13 Jbeta primers. Using immunoSEQ multiplex PCR, the repertoire was profiled, and TCRdb retains in-frame clones only, with some absent. The sample holds around 75,000 clones, 60% to 85% seen once. Material: PBMCs. These receptors all come from a man between 18 and 35 years old in good health and CMV-seronegative.

The chain joins TRBV28 to TRBJ1-5, with a possible D match to TRBD1 (5 bases). Germline-derived CDR1 and CDR2 are MDHEN and SYDVKM. The ends were cut back, 6 bases at V and 5 bases at J, with 20 bases in the middle. The CDR3 loop spans 16 amino acids. In DNA form, the CDR3 reads TGTGCCAGCAGCCGAACTCTTCCAGGGAGGGATCAGCCCCAGCATTTT. This gives the protein CASSRTLPGRDQPQHF.

The rearrangement links TRBV30 to TRBJ2-6; 9 bases agree with TRBD1. This CDR3 spans 17 amino acids. V shed 4 bases, J shed 2 bases, and the junction held 9 bases outside the gene matches. Germline CDR1 reads GTSNPN; CDR2 reads SVGIG (reference sequence). CDR3 sequence: CAWTSRDRATGANVLTF. CDR3 nucleotides: TGTGCCTGGACCAGCCGGGACAGGGCCACTGGGGCCAACGTCCTGACTTTC.

This chain connects TRBV7-2 to TRBJ2-1, with 8 positions matching TRBD1. The CDR3 length is 15 residues. CDR1 and CDR2 (germline): SGHTA, FQGNSA. With 2 bases clipped from V and 5 bases from J, the junction kept 5 bases outside the gene matches. The CDR3 reads CASSLWGQDDNEQFF. CDR3 nucleotide sequence: TGTGCCAGCAGCTTATGGGGACAGGACGACAATGAGCAGTTCTTC.

The J gene is TRBJ2-5, the V gene TRBV5-1, with 9 bases identical to TRBD1. TRBJ2-7 matches the DNA end more closely, so the J call is doubtful. CDR1 and CDR2 from the germline V gene are SGHRS and YFSETQ. This CDR3 spans 17 amino acids. CDR3 sequence (DNA): TGCGCCAGCAGCCCGACCTACCGGGACAGGGTCAGCTACGAGCAGTACTTC. Its protein product is CASSPTYRDRVSYEQYF.

The V and J genes are TRBV5-5 and TRBJ1-2; D possibly corresponds to TRBD1 (5 bases). Trimming removed 4 bases at V and 5 bases at J, with 18 bases between. Germline CDR1 and CDR2: SGHKS and YYEKEE (reference sequence). The CDR3 is 15 residues long. In DNA form, the CDR3 reads TGTGCCAGCAGCAACACCGCTGGCGGGGCATATGGCTACACCTTC. Its protein product is CASSNTAGGAYGYTF.

The V call is TRBV5-1, the J call TRBJ1-3; TRBD1 agrees at 9 bases. Per the germline V gene, CDR1 is SGHRS and CDR2 is YFSETQ. The CDR3 runs to 16 residues. The ends lost 5 bases at V and 0 bases at J; junction bases unmatched: 6. This CDR3 is CASSPVTGGSGNTIYF. CDR3 nucleotide sequence: TGCGCCAGCAGTCCGGTGACAGGGGGCTCTGGAAACACCATATATTTT.

The count of this clone is one. J is TRBJ2-2 and V is TRBV4-1, with TRBD1 as a possible D gene (6 bases). This CDR3 contains 16 residues. Germline V CDR1 and CDR2: MGHRA, YSYEKL. Trimming pared 8 bases from V and 4 bases from J, leaving 20 bases between. The CDR3 DNA reads TGCGCCAGCCAAGAGACCGAGGGCAGGGGCACCGGGGAGCTGTTTTTT. Its protein product is CASQETEGRGTGELFF.

The chain links TRBV6-5 to TRBJ2-5; the D is unclear. There are 13 residues in the CDR3. Trimming took 3 bases from V and 5 from J, leaving 10 bases between them. Germline V CDR1 and CDR2: MNHEY, SVGAGI. The CDR3 DNA reads as TGTGCCAGCAGTTATGGGCAGCAGGAGACCCAGTACTTC. Protein: CASSYGQQETQYF.

The chain recombines TRBV19 with TRBJ1-5; D uncertain. Trimming removed 8 bases from V and 0 bases from J, with 8 bases in between. The CDR3 runs 13 residues. Germline V gives CDR1 LNHDA, CDR2 SQIVND (reference sequence). CDR3 sequence: CASGLNSNQPQHF. CDR3 DNA sequence: TGTGCCAGTGGACTCAATAGCAATCAGCCCCAGCATTTT.

This chain connects TRBV19 to TRBJ1-1; 7 bases are shared with TRBD1. V shed 3 bases, J shed 4 bases, and the junction held 8 bases outside the gene matches. The germline gives CDR1 LNHDA, CDR2 SQIVND (reference sequence). The CDR3 length is 15 residues. DNA for the CDR3: TGTGCCAGTAGTATGCCCAGGGGGGTGGGCACTGAAGCTTTCTTT. This translates into CASSMPRGVGTEAFF.

The V call is TRBV4-2, the J call TRBJ1-1, with a tentative D call TRBD1 (5 bases). Trimming removed 2 bases from V and 0 bases from J, with 10 bases in between. Germline CDR1 reads LGHNA; CDR2 reads YNFKEQ. The CDR3 sequence is 15 residues long. The CDR3: CASSQSGNMNTEAFF. The CDR3 coding sequence is TGTGCCAGCAGCCAATCAGGGAACATGAACACTGAAGCTTTCTTT.

This chain connects TRBV28 to TRBJ2-7; 9 bases are a match to TRBD1. Looked up from germline, CDR1 is MDHEN and CDR2 is SYDVKM. This CDR3 contains 15 residues. J lost 3 bases, V lost 1 base, and 4 bases had no gene match. The CDR3 nucleotides read TGTGCCAGCAGTTTATACAGGGGGCTCGACTACGAGCAGTACTTC. Its translation is CASSLYRGLDYEQYF.

The chain uses TRBV19 and TRBJ1-5; 9 bases are a match to TRBD1. CDR3 size: 16 residues. The V segment lost 5 bases and the J segment 6 bases; nucleotides outside the gene matches: 11. Germline CDR1 LNHDA, CDR2 SQIVND (reference sequence). This CDR3 is CASSHPGQGRGQPQHF. The CDR3 DNA follows: TGTGCCAGTAGTCATCCGGGACAGGGTCGGGGTCAGCCCCAGCATTTT.

This chain uses TRBV7-2 with TRBJ2-7; maybe TRBD1 (5 bases). Germline V lookup: CDR1 SGHTA, CDR2 FQGNSA. The CDR3 length is 15 residues. The V and J ends lost 5 bases and 3 bases respectively, with 17 bases between them. The CDR3 region has the DNA TGTGCCAGCAGCACCAGACAGTCCGCGAACTACGAGCAGTACTTC. Amino acids: CASSTRQSANYEQYF.

The V gene is TRBV5-1, the J gene TRBJ1-2, with 9 nucleotides matching TRBD1. The CDR3 is 17 amino acids. Germline-derived CDR1 and CDR2 are SGHRS and YFSETQ. Losses at the gene ends were 2 bases for V and 4 bases for J; bases not matched to a gene: 12. The CDR3 DNA reads TGCGCCAGCAGCTTAGCCGGCGCGGACAGGGGATTCTATGGCTACACCTTC. This encodes CASSLAGADRGFYGYTF.

The chain couples TRBV6-1 to TRBJ1-1, with 8 bases lining up with TRBD1. CDR3 length equals 13 residues. Germline V lookup: CDR1 MNHNS, CDR2 SASEGT. V lost 5 bases to trimming and J lost 4 bases; unmatched junction nucleotides: 3. The CDR3 here is CASSSTGGTEAFF. In nucleotides, the CDR3 is TGTGCCAGCAGTTCAACAGGGGGCACTGAAGCTTTCTTT.

The V call is TRBV6-6, the J call TRBJ1-1, with 7 bases fitting TRBD1. CDR3 length equals 15 residues. With V trimmed by 0 bases and J by 3 bases, 4 bases remained unmatched. Germline CDR1 and CDR2: MNHNY and SVGAGI (reference sequence). The CDR3 DNA reads as TGTGCCAGCAGTTACTCGAGCAGGGGGGACACTGAAGCTTTCTTT. Encoded protein: CASSYSSRGDTEAFF.

The rearrangement links TRBV7-9 to TRBJ2-7; maybe TRBD1 (6 bases). The CDR3 contains 13 residues. V lost 5 bases, J lost 0 bases, and 8 bases lay in between. Germline CDR1 SEHNR, CDR2 FQNEAQ (reference sequence). The CDR3 DNA reads as TGTGCCAGCAGCAGGGACACCTCCTACGAGCAGTACTTC. Translation gives CASSRDTSYEQYF. The complete variable domain, with remaining parts taken from reference TRBV7-9 and TRBJ2-7, reads DTGVSQNPRHKITKRGQNVTFRCDPISEHNRLYWYRQTLGQGPEFLTYFQNEAQLEKSRLLSDRFSAERPKGSFSTLEIQRTEQGDSAMYLCASSRDTSYEQYFGPGTRLTVT.

V and J are TRBV29-1 and TRBJ2-3; 7 positions match TRBD1. Germline V gene sequence: CDR1 SQVTM, CDR2 ANQGSEA. V lost 6 bases and J lost 2; bases outside the gene matches: 8. CDR3 length equals 14 residues. CDR3 nucleotide sequence: TGCAGCGTGTCCGGGACAGACTACACAGATACGCAGTATTTT. As protein: CSVSGTDYTDTQYF.

V usage is TRBV30 and J usage is TRBJ1-1; 7 bases are a match to TRBD1. V shed 0 bases, J shed 4 bases, and the junction held 8 bases outside the gene matches. CDR1 and CDR2 (germline): GTSNPN, SVGIG (reference sequence). The CDR3 has 15 amino acids. The CDR3 protein is CAWSVPAGGGTEAFF. CDR3 bases: TGTGCCTGGAGTGTACCCGCAGGGGGAGGCACTGAAGCTTTCTTT.

In this sample, this clone turned up a few times. The chain combines TRBV2 with TRBJ2-2; a possible D gene is TRBD1 (5 bases). V shed 4 bases and J shed 0 bases, with 6 bases lying between them. Germline CDR1 and CDR2: SNHLY and FYNNEI. The CDR3 loop spans 14 amino acids. The chain's CDR3 is CASSVRANTGELFF. The CDR3 bases are TGTGCCAGCAGTGTCAGGGCGAACACCGGGGAGCTGTTTTTT.

The sample holds a few counts of this clone. The chain links TRBV9 to TRBJ2-1; D is perhaps TRBD2 (7 bases). The CDR3 is 18 residues long. Germline loops: CDR1 SGDLS, CDR2 YYNGEE. Trimming removed 0 bases at V and 0 bases at J, with 16 bases between. The CDR3: CASSVGGGSHFSYNEQFF. The DNA for the CDR3 is TGTGCCAGCAGCGTAGGGGGGGGCAGCCATTTCTCCTACAATGAGCAGTTCTTC.

The genes are TRBV6-1 and TRBJ2-7; D not resolved. Germline V gives CDR1 MNHNS, CDR2 SASEGT. The CDR3 has 13 amino acids. The germline V and J ends were trimmed by 6 bases and 6 bases, with 15 bases remaining between them. The CDR3 DNA follows: TGTGCCAGCAGCCCCAGCCAGGTGGGCGAGCAGTACTTC. Its protein is CASSPSQVGEQYF.